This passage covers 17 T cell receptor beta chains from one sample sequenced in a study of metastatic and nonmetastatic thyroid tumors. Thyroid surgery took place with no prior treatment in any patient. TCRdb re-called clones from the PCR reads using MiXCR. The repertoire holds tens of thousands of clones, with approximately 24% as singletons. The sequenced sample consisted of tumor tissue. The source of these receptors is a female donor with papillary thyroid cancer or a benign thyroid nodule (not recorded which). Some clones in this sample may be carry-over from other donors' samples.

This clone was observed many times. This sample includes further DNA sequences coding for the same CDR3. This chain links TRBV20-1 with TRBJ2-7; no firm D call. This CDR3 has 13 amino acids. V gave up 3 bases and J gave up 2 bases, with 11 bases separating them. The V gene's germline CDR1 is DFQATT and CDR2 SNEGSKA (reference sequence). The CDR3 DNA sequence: TGCAGTGCTAGTTCCGGCCCCCCCTACGAGCAGTACTTC. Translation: CSASSGPPYEQYF.

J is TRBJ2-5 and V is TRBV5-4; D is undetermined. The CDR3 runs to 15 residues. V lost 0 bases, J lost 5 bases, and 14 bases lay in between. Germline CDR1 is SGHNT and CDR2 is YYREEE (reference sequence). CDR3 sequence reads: CASSLAAYQGETQYF. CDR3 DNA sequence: TGTGCCAGCAGCTTGGCTGCGTACCAAGGGGAGACCCAGTACTTC.

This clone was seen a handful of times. The CDR3, as DNA: TGCAGTGCTCCTACCCGGGGGATTGAAGCTTTCTTT. It translates to CSAPTRGIEAFF. This rearrangement joins TRBV20-1 to TRBJ1-1, with a possible D match to TRBD1 (5 bases). Per germline, CDR1 DFQATT and CDR2 SNEGSKA (reference sequence). V lost 5 bases and J 7 bases, leaving 14 bases between the germline ends. The CDR3 length is 12 residues.

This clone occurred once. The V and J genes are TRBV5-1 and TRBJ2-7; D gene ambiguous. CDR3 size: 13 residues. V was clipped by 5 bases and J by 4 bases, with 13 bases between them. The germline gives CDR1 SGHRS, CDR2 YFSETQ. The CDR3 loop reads CASRWASSYEQYF. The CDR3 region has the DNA TGCGCCAGCAGATGGGCATCCTCATACGAGCAGTACTTC.

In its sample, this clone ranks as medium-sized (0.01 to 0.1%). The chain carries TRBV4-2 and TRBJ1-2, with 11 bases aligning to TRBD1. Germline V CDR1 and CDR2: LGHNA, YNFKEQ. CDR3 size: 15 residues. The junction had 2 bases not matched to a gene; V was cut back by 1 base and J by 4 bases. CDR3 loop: CASSQGTGGVYGYTF. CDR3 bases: TGTGCCAGCAGCCAAGGGACAGGGGGCGTCTATGGCTACACCTTC.

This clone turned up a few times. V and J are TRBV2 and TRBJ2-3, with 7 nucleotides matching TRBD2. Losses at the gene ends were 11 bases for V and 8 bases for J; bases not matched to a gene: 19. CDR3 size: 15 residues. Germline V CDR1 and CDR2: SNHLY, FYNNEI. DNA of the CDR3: TGTGCCGGCCAACCCGGGACTATCGGTATCGGTACGCAGTATTTT. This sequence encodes CAGQPGTIGIGTQYF.

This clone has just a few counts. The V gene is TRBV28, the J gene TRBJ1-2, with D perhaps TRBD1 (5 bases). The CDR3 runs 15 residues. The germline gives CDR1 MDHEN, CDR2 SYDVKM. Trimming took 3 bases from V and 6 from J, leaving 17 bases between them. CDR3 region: CASSFRRLGRNGYTF. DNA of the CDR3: TGTGCCAGCAGTTTCCGGCGACTGGGGCGGAATGGCTACACCTTC.

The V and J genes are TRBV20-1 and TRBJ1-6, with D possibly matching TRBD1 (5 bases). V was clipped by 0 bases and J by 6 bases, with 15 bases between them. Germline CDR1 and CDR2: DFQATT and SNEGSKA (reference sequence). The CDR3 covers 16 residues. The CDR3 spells CSARDLRGGVNSPLHF. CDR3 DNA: TGCAGTGCTAGAGATTTGCGGGGGGGAGTTAATTCACCCCTCCACTTT.

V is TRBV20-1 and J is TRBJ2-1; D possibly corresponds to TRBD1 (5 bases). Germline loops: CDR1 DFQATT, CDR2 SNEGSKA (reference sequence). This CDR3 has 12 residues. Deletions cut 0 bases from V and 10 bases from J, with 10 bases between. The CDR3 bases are TGCAGTGCTAGAGATCCATCAGGGGAGCAGTTCTTC. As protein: CSARDPSGEQFF.

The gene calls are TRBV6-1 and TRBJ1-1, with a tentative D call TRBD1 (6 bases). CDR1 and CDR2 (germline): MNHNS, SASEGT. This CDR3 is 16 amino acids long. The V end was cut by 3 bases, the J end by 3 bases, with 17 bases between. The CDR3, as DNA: TGTGCCAGCAGTGACCTCGAAGGAAAGGGGGACACTGAAGCTTTCTTT. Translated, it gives CASSDLEGKGDTEAFF.

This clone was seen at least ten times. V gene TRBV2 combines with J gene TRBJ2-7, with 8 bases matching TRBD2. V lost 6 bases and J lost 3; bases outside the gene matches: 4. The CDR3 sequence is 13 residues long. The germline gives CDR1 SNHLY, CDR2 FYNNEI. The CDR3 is CASRRAGGYEQYF. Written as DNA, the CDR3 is TGTGCCAGCAGGAGGGCGGGGGGCTACGAGCAGTACTTC.

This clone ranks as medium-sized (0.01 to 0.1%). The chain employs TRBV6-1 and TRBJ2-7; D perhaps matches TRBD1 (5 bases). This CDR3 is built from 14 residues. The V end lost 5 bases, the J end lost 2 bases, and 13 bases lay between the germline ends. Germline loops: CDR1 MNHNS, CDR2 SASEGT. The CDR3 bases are TGTGCCAGCAGTATTGCGGACACCCCCTACGAGCAGTACTTC. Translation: CASSIADTPYEQYF.

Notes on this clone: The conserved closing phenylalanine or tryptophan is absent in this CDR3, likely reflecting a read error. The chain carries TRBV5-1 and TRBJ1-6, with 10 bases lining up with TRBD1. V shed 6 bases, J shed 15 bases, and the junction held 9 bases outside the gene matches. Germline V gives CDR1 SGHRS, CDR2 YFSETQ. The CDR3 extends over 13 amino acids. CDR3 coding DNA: TGCGCCAGCATACCTGGACAGGGGGGCTTCCTCCACTCT. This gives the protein CASIPGQGGFLHS.

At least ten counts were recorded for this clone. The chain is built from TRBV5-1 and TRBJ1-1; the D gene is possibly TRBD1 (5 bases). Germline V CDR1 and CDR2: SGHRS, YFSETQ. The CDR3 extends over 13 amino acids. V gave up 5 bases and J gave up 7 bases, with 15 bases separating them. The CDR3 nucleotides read TGCGCCAGCAGATCCGAGTGGGGCAGTGAAGCTTTCTTT. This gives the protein CASRSEWGSEAFF.

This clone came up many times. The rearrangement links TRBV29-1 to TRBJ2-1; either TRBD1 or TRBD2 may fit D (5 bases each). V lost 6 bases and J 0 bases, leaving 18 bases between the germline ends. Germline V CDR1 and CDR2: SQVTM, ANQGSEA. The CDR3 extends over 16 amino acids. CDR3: CSVEGPDRRSYNEQFF. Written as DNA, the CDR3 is TGCAGCGTAGAGGGGCCAGACCGCCGCTCCTACAATGAGCAGTTCTTC.

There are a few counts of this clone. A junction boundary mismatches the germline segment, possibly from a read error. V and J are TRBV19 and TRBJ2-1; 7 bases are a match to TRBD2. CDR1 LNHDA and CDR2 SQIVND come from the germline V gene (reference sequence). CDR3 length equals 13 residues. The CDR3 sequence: CASRGGSYNEEFF. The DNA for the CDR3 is TGTGCCAGTAGGGGAGGGTCCTACAATGAGGAGTTCTTC. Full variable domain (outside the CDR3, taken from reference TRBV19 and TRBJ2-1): DGGITQSPKYLFRKEGQNVTLSCEQNLNHDAMYWYRQDPGQGLRLIYYSQIVNDFQKGDIAEGYSVSREKKESFPLTVTSAQKNPTAFYLCASRGGSYNEEFFGPGTRLTVL.

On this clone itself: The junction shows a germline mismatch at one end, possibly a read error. The CDR3, as DNA: TGTGCCAGCAGTTTAGGCCAGGACAGGGTTCGATTC. This gives the protein CASSLGQDRVRF. J is TRBJ2-7 and V is TRBV12-3 or TRBV12-4, with TRBD1 matching over 8 bases. This CDR3 has 12 residues.